Sequencing of this TCR beta chain was carried out in a study of STAT5B mutations in CD4+ large granular lymphocyte leukemia. On this clone: Its antigen is undetermined.

Overall study findings and caveats: Over 20% of private leukemic clonotypes occurred rarely in other patients' non-leukemic repertoires.

The assay was run at survey level. In the study's own analysis: Productive clonotypes were detectable down to 2.59 x 10-5 frequency. The table came from immunoSEQ multiplex PCR; TCRdb's copy has only in-frame clones and leaves some out. The DNA was the basis for D and trimming; V, J and clone size are from that table. The sample has fewer than 35,000 clones, more than 70% seen once. The specimen was CD4+ T cells from blood buffy coats. This receptor was obtained from a human donor in good health.

In DNA form, the CDR3 reads TGCGCCAGCAGCTTTTCCCAGATCTCCTACGAGCAGTACTTC. Encoded protein: CASSFSQISYEQYF. The rearrangement joins TRBV5-1 to TRBJ2-7; D is unclear. The CDR3 covers 14 residues. V was cut by 2 bases and J by 0 bases, with 9 bases left in between. Germline V gives CDR1 SGHRS, CDR2 YFSETQ.